This TCR beta chain was sequenced in a study of spatial heterogeneity in lung cancer. Study-wide results and limits: Counts of expanded alpha and beta TCRs within tumors tracked the tumor nonsynonymous mutation count.

Time point meaning: sample taken at primary tumor resection. Sequencing was performed on whole RNA extracted from tumor and nontumor lung tissue, or from frozen PBMC, and the material was left unsorted. A note on this clonotype: As yet, its antigen is unknown.

This CDR3 spans 15 amino acids. V trimming: 1 base; J trimming: 3 bases; junction bases outside the gene matches: 2. The germline V gene encodes CDR1 SGHVS and CDR2 FQNEAQ. TCRdb reprocessed the 5' RACE reads with MiXCR, giving one entry per CDR3 protein. The sample includes roughly 5,000 distinct CDR3 sequences, 7.8% seen only once; the top ten take 15% to 20%. The gene calls are TRBV7-8 and TRBJ1-2; TRBD1 matches at 10 bases. Sequencing used lung tumor tissue, obtained at surgery. This TCR derives from a female donor with early-stage non-small cell lung cancer. CDR3 nucleotide sequence: TGTGCCAGCAGCTTAGAGGGACAGGGGTACTATGGCTACACCTTC. As protein: CASSLEGQGYYGYTF.